A single sample is the source of the 11 T cell receptor beta chains below, sequenced in a study of CD8 T cells in ankylosing spondylitis. TCRdb fed the 5' RACE reads into MiXCR, producing one record per CDR3 protein. The sample has about 340,000 distinct CDR3 sequences, about 15% seen once. Sequencing input: blood, either unsorted or a sorted T cell fraction (not recorded which). These receptor sequences come from a male donor with ankylosing spondylitis or in good health (not recorded which).

The V gene is TRBV20-1, the J gene TRBJ2-7; 7 nucleotides agree with TRBD2. The J segment lost 8 bases and the V segment lost 0 bases, leaving 10 bases of the junction unmatched. CDR3 size: 14 residues. Per germline, CDR1 DFQATT and CDR2 SNEGSKA (reference sequence). For the CDR3, the DNA is TGCAGTGCTAGAGATCGTCTAGCGGTCGACCAGCAGTACTTC. Residues: CSARDRLAVDQQYF.

This clonotype was observed a few times. V and J are TRBV20-1 and TRBJ2-1; 15 bases are a match to TRBD2. J lost 2 bases, V lost 3 bases, and 14 bases had no gene match. The CDR3 runs 20 residues. CDR1 is DFQATT and CDR2 is SNEGSKA in the germline V gene (reference sequence). The CDR3 here is CSASPPPGLAGGWTYNEQFF. For the CDR3, the DNA is TGCAGTGCTAGCCCCCCCCCGGGACTAGCGGGAGGATGGACCTACAATGAGCAGTTCTTC.

This clonotype has a handful of counts. The chain uses TRBV20-1 and TRBJ2-7; D not certain. Germline V gene sequence: CDR1 DFQATT, CDR2 SNEGSKA (reference sequence). This CDR3 contains 11 residues. V gave up 5 bases and J gave up 0 bases, with 5 bases separating them. In DNA form, the CDR3 reads TGCAGTGCTTTCACCTCCTACGAGCAGTACTTC. Its protein is CSAFTSYEQYF.

In this sample, this clonotype turned up many times. The chain has TRBV12-3 or TRBV12-4 and TRBJ1-1; D remains ambiguous. The CDR3 has 13 residues. V was cut by 5 bases and J by 6 bases, with 13 bases left in between. CDR3 sequence: CASSLGRSAEAFF. CDR3 in DNA: TGTGCCAGCAGTCTTGGGAGATCCGCTGAAGCTTTCTTT.

The CDR3 nucleotides read TGTGCCTCCGGGCTCTCTGGAAACACCATATATTTT. It encodes CASGLSGNTIYF. The chain has TRBV7-8 and TRBJ1-3; D call uncertain. Trimming took off 11 bases at V and 0 bases at J, with 8 bases between the two ends. Germline V gene lookup returns CDR1 SGHVS and CDR2 FQNEAQ. The CDR3 runs to 12 residues.

The table lists this clonotype with a few counts. This chain joins TRBV7-2 and TRBJ2-7; D is undetermined. The CDR3 has 13 amino acids. Germline V gives CDR1 SGHTA, CDR2 FQGNSA. Trimming stripped 2 bases from V and 5 bases from J, with 10 bases between. CDR3 residues: CASSLIDQDEQYF. The CDR3 nucleotides read TGTGCCAGCAGCTTAATTGACCAGGACGAGCAGTACTTC.

This clonotype was counted between two and nine times. CDR3 DNA: TGTGCCAGCAGCTGCGGGAGGGCCGAGTTCAATGAGCAGTTCTTC. Translating it yields CASSCGRAEFNEQFF. V and J are TRBV25-1 and TRBJ2-1, with TRBD2 identical over 9 bases. Germline trimming cut 6 bases from V and 6 bases from J; bases unmatched to any gene: 9. Germline assignment: CDR1 MGHDK and CDR2 SYGVNS. The CDR3 runs to 15 residues.

This clonotype was counted only a few times. V and J are TRBV5-1 and TRBJ2-1; D not resolved. The CDR3 runs to 15 residues. Germline V CDR1 and CDR2: SGHRS, YFSETQ. The ends were cut back, 0 bases at V and 4 bases at J, with 11 bases in the middle. The CDR3, as DNA: TGCGCCAGCAGCTTGGTAGGGCAGGCGTACAATGAGCAGTTCTTC. Translated, it gives CASSLVGQAYNEQFF.

There are a few counts of this clonotype. J is TRBJ2-7 and V is TRBV3-1; D call uncertain. The V and J ends lost 1 base and 1 base respectively, with 8 bases between them. Germline loops: CDR1 LGHDT, CDR2 YNNKEL (reference sequence). The CDR3 sequence is 14 residues long. CDR3 protein: CASSQGKVSYEQYF. The CDR3 coding sequence is TGTGCCAGCAGCCAAGGTAAAGTTTCCTACGAGCAGTACTTC.

This clonotype turned up a few times. The chain carries TRBV4-1 and TRBJ2-2; either TRBD1 or TRBD2 may supply D (6 bases each). CDR3 size: 15 residues. CDR1 and CDR2 (germline): MGHRA, YSYEKL. Trimming left V 3 bases short and J 6 bases short, with 14 bases between. CDR3 sequence: CASSQTPGEAGELFF. The CDR3 bases are TGCGCCAGCAGCCAGACGCCAGGGGAGGCCGGGGAGCTGTTTTTT.

This clonotype was observed many times. The J gene is TRBJ2-7, the V gene TRBV12-3 or TRBV12-4; perhaps TRBD2 as D (6 bases). CDR3 size: 14 residues. V was shortened by 2 bases and J by 4 bases, with 12 bases between the two germline ends. The chain's CDR3 is CASSLHAGTYEQYF. In DNA, the CDR3 is TGTGCCAGCAGTTTACACGCAGGGACTTACGAGCAGTACTTC.